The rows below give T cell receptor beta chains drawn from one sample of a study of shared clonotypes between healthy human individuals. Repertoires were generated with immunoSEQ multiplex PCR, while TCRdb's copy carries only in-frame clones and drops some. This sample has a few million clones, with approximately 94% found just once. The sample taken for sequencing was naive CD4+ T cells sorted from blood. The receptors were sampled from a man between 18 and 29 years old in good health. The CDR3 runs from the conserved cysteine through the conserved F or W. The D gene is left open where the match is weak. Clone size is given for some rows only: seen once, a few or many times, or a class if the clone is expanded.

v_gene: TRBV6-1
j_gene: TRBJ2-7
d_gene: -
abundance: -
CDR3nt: TGTGCCAGCAGTGAAGGGGGGACCTACGAGCAGTACTTC
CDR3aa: CASSEGGTYEQYF

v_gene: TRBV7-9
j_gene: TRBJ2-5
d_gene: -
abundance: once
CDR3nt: TGTGCCAGCAGCCCCTTATTTGGGACCCAGTACTTC
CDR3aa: CASSPLFGTQYF

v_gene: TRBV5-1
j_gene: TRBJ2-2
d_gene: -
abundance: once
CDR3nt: TGCGCCAGCAGCTTGGGGACGACAGCCGCGAACACCGGGGAGCTGTTTTTT
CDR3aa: CASSLGTTAANTGELFF

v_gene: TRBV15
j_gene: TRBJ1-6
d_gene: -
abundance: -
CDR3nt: TGTGCCACCAGCAGTTCGAATGATTTTGGGTATTCACCCCTCCACTTT
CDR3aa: CATSSSNDFGYSPLHF

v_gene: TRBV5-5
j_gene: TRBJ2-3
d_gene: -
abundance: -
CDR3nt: TGTGCCAGCAGCTTGGTTACTAGCACAGATACGCAGTATTTT
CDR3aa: CASSLVTSTDTQYF

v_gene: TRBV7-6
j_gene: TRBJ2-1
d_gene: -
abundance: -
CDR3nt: TGTGCCAGCAGCTTAGCGGAACTAGCCGGAAATGAGCAGTTCTTC
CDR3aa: CASSLAELAGNEQFF

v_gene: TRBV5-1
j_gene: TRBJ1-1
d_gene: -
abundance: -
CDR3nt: TGCGCCAGCAGCGCATCTACAGGGTTTCGGACTGAAGCTTTCTTT
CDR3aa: CASSASTGFRTEAFF

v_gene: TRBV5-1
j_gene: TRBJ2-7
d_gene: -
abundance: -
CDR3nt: TGCGCCAGCAGTCGCCCCGGGGACCAGCAGTACTTC
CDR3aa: CASSRPGDQQYF

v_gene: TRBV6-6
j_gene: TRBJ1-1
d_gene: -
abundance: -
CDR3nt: TGTGCCAGCAGTTGGCTGACCGAGGGCGCTTTCTTT
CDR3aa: CASSWLTEGAFF

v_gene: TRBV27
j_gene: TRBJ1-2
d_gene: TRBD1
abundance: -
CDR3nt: TGTGCCAGCAGTCCAAGGGACAGGCCCTATGGCTACACCTTC
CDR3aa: CASSPRDRPYGYTF

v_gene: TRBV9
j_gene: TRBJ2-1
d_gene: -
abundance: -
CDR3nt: TGTGCCAGCAGCGTAGCGGGGGCGGGGAATGAGCAGTTCTTC
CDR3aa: CASSVAGAGNEQFF

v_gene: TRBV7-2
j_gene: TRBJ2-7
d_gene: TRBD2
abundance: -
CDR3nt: TGTGCCAGCAGCTTAGCGGCCAGCGGGGGGCGTCTTGTATTC
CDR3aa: CASSLAASGGRLVF

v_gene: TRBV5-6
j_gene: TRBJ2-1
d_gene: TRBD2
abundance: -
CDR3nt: TGTGCCAGCAGCCGCCTGGGACTAGCTGATGAGCAGTTCTTC
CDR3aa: CASSRLGLADEQFF

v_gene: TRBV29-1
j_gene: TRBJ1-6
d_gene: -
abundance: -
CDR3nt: TGCAGCGTTCTCCAGCCCGGTTCACCCCTCCACTTT
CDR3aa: CSVLQPGSPLHF

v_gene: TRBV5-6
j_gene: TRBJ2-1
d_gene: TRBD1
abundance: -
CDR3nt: TGTGCCAGCAGCCCAGGGGGACGGGCGAACTCCTACAATGAGCAGTTCTTC
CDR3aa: CASSPGGRANSYNEQFF

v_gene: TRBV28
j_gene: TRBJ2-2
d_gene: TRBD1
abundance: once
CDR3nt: TGTGCCAGCCTCCAAGCCGGGACAGGGTTTGCCACCGGGGAGCTGTTTTTT
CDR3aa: CASLQAGTGFATGELFF

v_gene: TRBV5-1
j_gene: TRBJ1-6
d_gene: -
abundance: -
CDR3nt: TGCGCCAGCAGCTTGGATACAGCCCGATCACCCCTCCACTTT
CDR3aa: CASSLDTARSPLHF

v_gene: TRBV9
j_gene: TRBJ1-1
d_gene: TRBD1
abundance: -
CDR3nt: TGTGCCAGCAGCTCGGGACAGGGGAACACTGAAGCTTTCTTT
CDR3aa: CASSSGQGNTEAFF

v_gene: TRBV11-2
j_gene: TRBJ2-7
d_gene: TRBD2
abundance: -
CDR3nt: TGTGCCAGCAGCCTCGGGGGGGTCTACGAGCAGTACTTC
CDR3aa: CASSLGGVYEQYF

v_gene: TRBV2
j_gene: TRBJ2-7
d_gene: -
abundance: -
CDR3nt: TGTGCCAGCACGGAGCCAGGGTTCTCCTACGAGCAGTACTTC
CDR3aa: CASTEPGFSYEQYF

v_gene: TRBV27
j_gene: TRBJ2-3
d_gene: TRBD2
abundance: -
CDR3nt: TGTGCCAGCAGTCCGCTTAATCGCGGGAGAGATACGCAGTATTTT
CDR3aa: CASSPLNRGRDTQYF

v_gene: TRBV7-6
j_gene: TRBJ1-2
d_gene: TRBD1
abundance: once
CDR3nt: TGTGCCAGCAGCTCCAGGGAGGGGGCGGTTGGCTACACCTTC
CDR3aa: CASSSREGAVGYTF

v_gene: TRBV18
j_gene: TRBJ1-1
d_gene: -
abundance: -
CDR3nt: TGTGCCAGCTCGCCACAGAGGGACACTGAAGCTTTCTTT
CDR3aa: CASSPQRDTEAFF

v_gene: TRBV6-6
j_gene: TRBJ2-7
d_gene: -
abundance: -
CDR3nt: TGTGCCAGCAGCGGAAAATTCGAGCAGTACTTC
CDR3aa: CASSGKFEQYF

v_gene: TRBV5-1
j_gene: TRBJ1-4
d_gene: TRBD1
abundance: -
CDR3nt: TGCGCCAGCAGCTTGGGATGGACAGGGTTTGTGAATGAAAAACTGTTTTTT
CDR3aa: CASSLGWTGFVNEKLFF

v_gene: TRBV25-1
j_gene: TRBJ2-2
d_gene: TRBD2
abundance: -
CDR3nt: TGTGCCAGCAGTGATGGTGGGAGCGGGAGAGGCGGGGAGCTGTTTTTT
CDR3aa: CASSDGGSGRGGELFF

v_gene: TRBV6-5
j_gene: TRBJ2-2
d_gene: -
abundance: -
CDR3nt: TGTGCCAGCAGGAGTTTCACCGGGGAGCTGTTTTTT
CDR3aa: CASRSFTGELFF

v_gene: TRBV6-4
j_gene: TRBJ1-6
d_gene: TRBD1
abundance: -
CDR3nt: TGTGCCAGCCGGGACAGGGACAATTCACCCCTCCACTTT
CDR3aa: CASRDRDNSPLHF

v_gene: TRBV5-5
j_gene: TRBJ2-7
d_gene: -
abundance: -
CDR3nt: TGTGCCAGCAGCTTGGGAGGGAGTACCAACGAGCAGTACTTC
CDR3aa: CASSLGGSTNEQYF

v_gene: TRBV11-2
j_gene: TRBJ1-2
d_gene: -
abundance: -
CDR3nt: TGTGCCAGCAGCTTGTCGGACAGAAACTATGGCTACACCTTC
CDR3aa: CASSLSDRNYGYTF

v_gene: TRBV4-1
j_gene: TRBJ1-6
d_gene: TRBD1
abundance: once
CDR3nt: TGCGCCAGCAGCCAGGTGACAGGGGCCTATAATTCACCCCTCCACTTT
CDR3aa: CASSQVTGAYNSPLHF